The 27 T cell receptor beta chains below were found in one sample sequenced in a study of CD8 T cells in Susac syndrome. RNA, at roughly 0.45 to 1 ug, was reverse transcribed with random hexamers. Via MiXCR, TCRdb re-called the immunoSEQ multiplex PCR reads, giving one row per CDR3 protein. The sample lists 140,000 to 150,000 distinct CDR3 sequences, approximately 95% occurring once. The sequenced material came from CD4+ T cells from PBMCs. Receptors were obtained from a human donor with multiple sclerosis.

This chain connects TRBV20-1 to TRBJ2-3, with 9 bases fitting TRBD2. CDR1 is DFQATT, CDR2 SNEGSKA, per germline (reference sequence). The CDR3 sequence is 17 residues long. V shed 6 bases and J 3 bases; nucleotides not matched to a gene: 16. CDR3 loop: CSATPKLLAGVTDTQYF. CDR3 in DNA: TGCAGTGCCACGCCGAAGTTATTAGCGGGAGTTACAGATACGCAGTATTTT.

V is TRBV7-9 and J is TRBJ1-1, with D perhaps matching TRBD1 (6 bases). Between the trimmed V and J ends, which lost 5 bases and 3 bases, there was a span of 16 bases. Germline loops: CDR1 SEHNR, CDR2 FQNEAQ (reference sequence). The CDR3 has 15 residues. This CDR3 reads CASSLGTRTYTEAFF. The CDR3 nucleotides read TGTGCCAGCAGCCTGGGGACACGGACGTACACTGAAGCTTTCTTT.

This rearrangement joins TRBV12-3 or TRBV12-4 to TRBJ2-7, with 10 nucleotides matching TRBD1. V trimming: 6 bases; J trimming: 1 base; junction bases outside the gene matches: 6. This CDR3 is 15 amino acids long. CDR3 protein: CASSQGQGTSYEQYF. In DNA form, the CDR3 reads TGTGCCAGCAGCCAGGGACAGGGGACGTCCTACGAGCAGTACTTC.

J is TRBJ2-5 and V is TRBV3-1; 8 bases match TRBD1. The germline gives CDR1 LGHDT, CDR2 YNNKEL (reference sequence). V trimming: 4 bases; J trimming: 2 bases; junction bases outside the gene matches: 3. This CDR3 is 14 amino acids long. CDR3 loop: CASSRTGGQETQYF. DNA of the CDR3: TGTGCCAGCAGCCGAACAGGGGGGCAAGAGACCCAGTACTTC.

This chain connects TRBV2 to TRBJ2-1; the match to TRBD2 covers 16 bases. J gave up 2 bases and V 8 bases, and 15 bases lay outside the gene matches. The CDR3 totals 20 residues. From germline, CDR1 is SNHLY and CDR2 FYNNEI. In DNA form, the CDR3 reads TGTGCCAGCTTGTACGGGCGAGGGGGACTAGCGGGAGGGACCTACAATGAGCAGTTCTTC. As protein: CASLYGRGGLAGGTYNEQFF.

The V call is TRBV11-2, the J call TRBJ2-7, with 7 bases identical to TRBD1. The junction had 9 bases not matched to a gene; V was cut back by 5 bases and J by 2 bases. This CDR3 spans 15 amino acids. CDR1 is SGHAT, CDR2 FQNNGV, per germline. The CDR3 coding sequence is TGTGCCAGCAGCGCAACAGGGGTAAGGCCCTACGAGCAGTACTTC. Translation gives CASSATGVRPYEQYF.

This clonotype was seen just once. The chain links TRBV10-3 to TRBJ1-3; TRBD1 matches at 7 bases. Germline CDR1 and CDR2: ENHRY and SYGVKD. Trimming took 8 bases from V and 0 from J; bases not matched to a gene: 7. The CDR3 runs to 15 residues. As DNA, the CDR3 is TGTGCCATCGGGACGGGACAGCCCTCTGGAAACACCATATATTTT. This translates into CAIGTGQPSGNTIYF.

The chain is built from TRBV5-6 and TRBJ2-5; 7 bases fit TRBD1. V lost 4 bases and J lost 4; bases outside the gene matches: 13. CDR3 length equals 16 residues. Germline V lookup: CDR1 SGHDT, CDR2 YYEEEE. The CDR3: CASSPKGVGGLETQYF. CDR3 bases: TGTGCCAGCAGCCCCAAGGGGGTAGGGGGCTTAGAGACCCAGTACTTC.

This chain joins TRBV4-1 and TRBJ2-1; TRBD2 matches 8 bases. This CDR3 is 17 amino acids long. V lost 1 base and J lost 3; bases outside the gene matches: 8. Germline V gives CDR1 MGHRA, CDR2 YSYEKL. CDR3 nucleotide sequence: TGCGCCAGCAGCCAAGGGGTCCTAGCGGGCGGCTACAATGAGCAGTTCTTC. Translation gives CASSQGVLAGGYNEQFF.

CDR3 amino acids: CSASGLEGGYNEQFF. The CDR3 DNA reads as TGCAGTGCTAGTGGGCTCGAGGGCGGCTACAATGAGCAGTTCTTC. The V and J genes are TRBV20-1 and TRBJ2-1, with a weak D call TRBD2 (5 bases). Germline lookup yields CDR1 DFQATT and CDR2 SNEGSKA (reference sequence). The CDR3 extends over 15 amino acids. V was cut by 3 bases and J by 3 bases, with 15 bases left in between.

The chain employs TRBV29-1 and TRBJ1-1, with 10 bases matching TRBD1. The germline V gene encodes CDR1 SQVTM and CDR2 ANQGSEA. This CDR3 is 12 amino acids long. V lost 6 bases to trimming and J lost 7 bases; unmatched junction nucleotides: 5. DNA for the CDR3: TGCAGCGTCACGACAGGGGGCATTGAAGCTTTCTTT. Translation: CSVTTGGIEAFF. Together with reference TRBV29-1 and TRBJ1-1, the CDR3 gives the full variable domain: SAVISQKPSRDICQRGTSLTIQCQVDSQVTMMFWYRQQPGQSLTLIATANQGSEATYESGFVIDKFPISRPNLTFSTLTVSNMSPEDSSIYLCSVTTGGIEAFFGQGTRLTVV.

V gene TRBV9 combines with J gene TRBJ2-5, with 8 bases lining up with TRBD2. CDR1 and CDR2 (germline): SGDLS, YYNGEE. Trimming took 0 bases from V and 1 from J; bases not matched to a gene: 5. CDR3 length: 16 residues. As DNA, the CDR3 is TGTGCCAGCAGCGTAGGCCTAGCGGGCCTCCAAGAGACCCAGTACTTC. It translates to CASSVGLAGLQETQYF.

This chain joins TRBV2 and TRBJ2-1, with D hard to call. The CDR3 covers 13 residues. Trimming took off 8 bases at V and 8 bases at J, with 16 bases between the two ends. Germline values: CDR1 SNHLY, CDR2 FYNNEI. In DNA, the CDR3 is TGTGCCAGCGACGCCAGAAGCCGCGATGAGCAGTTCTTC. It specifies CASDARSRDEQFF.

This chain uses TRBV7-9 with TRBJ2-1; no definite D call. V was shortened by 5 bases and J by 3 bases, with 11 bases between the two germline ends. CDR3 length: 14 amino acids. CDR1 is SEHNR and CDR2 is FQNEAQ in the germline V gene (reference sequence). The CDR3 coding sequence is TGTGCCAGCAGCCAGGACCTAATCTACAATGAGCAGTTCTTC. It is translated as CASSQDLIYNEQFF.

This chain uses TRBV5-6 with TRBJ1-1; TRBD1 is a possible D gene (5 bases). Germline V lookup: CDR1 SGHDT, CDR2 YYEEEE. Deletions cut 3 bases from V and 0 bases from J, with 15 bases between. The CDR3 sequence is 16 residues long. The CDR3 spells CASSSPGTSLNTEAFF. Written as DNA, the CDR3 is TGTGCCAGCAGCTCCCCCGGGACTTCTTTGAACACTGAAGCTTTCTTT. The variable domain in full, completed from reference TRBV5-6 and TRBJ1-1, reads DAGVTQSPTHLIKTRGQQVTLRCSPKSGHDTVSWYQQALGQGPQFIFQYYEEEERQRGNFPDRFSGHQFPNYSSELNVNALLLGDSALYLCASSSPGTSLNTEAFFGQGTRLTVV.

The genes are TRBV7-8 and TRBJ2-7, with 8 bases that match TRBD1. The length of the CDR3 is 15 residues. V trimming: 7 bases; J trimming: 2 bases; junction bases outside the gene matches: 10. CDR1 and CDR2 (germline): SGHVS, FQNEAQ. In DNA, the CDR3 is TGTGCCAGCAAGGGCCCCGGGACAGGAGCCTACGAGCAGTACTTC. Protein: CASKGPGTGAYEQYF.

The chain is built from TRBV15 and TRBJ1-2; no firm D call. V lost 4 bases and J 0 bases, leaving 9 bases between the germline ends. Germline V gives CDR1 LNHNV, CDR2 YYDKDF (reference sequence). The CDR3 extends over 14 amino acids. The CDR3 protein is CATSMLRTNYGYTF. CDR3 nucleotide sequence: TGTGCCACCAGCATGTTGCGCACTAACTATGGCTACACCTTC.

Remarks on this clonotype: Compared with germline, one end of the junction differs, possibly owing to a read error. This sequence joins TRBV20-1 and TRBJ2-1; D is uncertain. The CDR3 has 12 residues. Germline CDR1 reads DFQATT; CDR2 reads SNEGSKA (reference sequence). The CDR3 loop reads CSAIDSQTENVF. CDR3 DNA sequence: TGCAGTGCTATAGACTCACAGACTGAAAACGTCTTC.

This chain connects TRBV28 to TRBJ1-5; 8 bases map to TRBD1. The CDR3 runs to 15 residues. Germline V gene lookup returns CDR1 MDHEN and CDR2 SYDVKM. Trimming took 4 bases from V and 5 from J; bases not matched to a gene: 7. Written as DNA, the CDR3 is TGTGCCAGCAGTTCAGGGGGCGCGGGGGATCAGCCCCAGCATTTT. As protein: CASSSGGAGDQPQHF.

Only one count was recorded for this clonotype. The chain uses TRBV9 and TRBJ2-1, with D tentatively TRBD2 (6 bases). The CDR3 sequence is 14 residues long. Germline V CDR1 and CDR2: SGDLS, YYNGEE. Between the trimmed V and J ends, which lost 3 bases and 6 bases, there was a span of 13 bases. CDR3 nucleotide sequence: TGTGCCAGCAGCGATTTAGCGGCTGGCAATGAGCAGTTCTTC. This translates into CASSDLAAGNEQFF.

The chain couples TRBV5-4 to TRBJ2-3, with TRBD2 identical over 8 bases. Germline CDR1 reads SGHNT; CDR2 reads YYREEE (reference sequence). The CDR3 has 16 residues. V gave up 4 bases and J gave up 0 bases; unmatched junction bases: 7. The CDR3 loop reads CASSHRLAGSTDTQYF. The CDR3 nucleotides are TGTGCCAGCAGCCACCGGCTAGCGGGCAGCACAGATACGCAGTATTTT.

The rearrangement uses TRBV24-1 and TRBJ1-1, with D perhaps matching TRBD1 (5 bases). The CDR3 sequence is 11 residues long. Per the germline V gene, CDR1 is KGHDR and CDR2 is SFDVKD. V shed 3 bases and J shed 10 bases, with 8 bases lying between them. CDR3 coding DNA: TGTGCCACCAGTGATGGAAGGGGAGCTTTCTTT. It encodes CATSDGRGAFF.

This clonotype appeared a single time. The chain employs TRBV12-3 or TRBV12-4 and TRBJ2-3, with TRBD1 identical over 9 bases. The CDR3 is 14 amino acids. Germline trimming cut 3 bases from V and 8 bases from J; bases unmatched to any gene: 6. CDR3 sequence reads: CASSLDRGVGTQYF. The CDR3 DNA reads TGTGCCAGCAGTTTGGACAGGGGTGTGGGTACGCAGTATTTT.

The gene calls are TRBV28 and TRBJ2-1, with 8 nucleotides matching TRBD1. The CDR3 totals 14 residues. V dropped 6 bases and J dropped 4; count of bases not matched to a gene: 5. Germline V lookup: CDR1 MDHEN, CDR2 SYDVKM. CDR3 nucleotide sequence: TGTGCCAGCAGCCCCGGGACAGGATACAATGAGCAGTTCTTC. The encoded protein is CASSPGTGYNEQFF.

The V call is TRBV2, the J call TRBJ2-1, with 8 nucleotides matching TRBD1. Germline loops: CDR1 SNHLY, CDR2 FYNNEI. V trimming: 2 bases; J trimming: 7 bases; junction bases outside the gene matches: 13. The CDR3 is 17 amino acids. Written as DNA, the CDR3 is TGTGCCAGCAGTGAATGGGGCCCCGGGACAGGCCGTAATGAGCAGTTCTTC. It specifies CASSEWGPGTGRNEQFF.

The V call is TRBV12-3 or TRBV12-4, the J call TRBJ2-7; TRBD1 matches 12 bases. The V and J ends lost 6 bases and 4 bases, in that order; junction bases with no gene match: 7. This CDR3 region has 15 residues. The CDR3 DNA reads TGTGCCAGCAGGGACTCGGGACAGGGGGCTTACGAGCAGTACTTC. Amino acid sequence: CASRDSGQGAYEQYF.

The rearrangement joins TRBV9 to TRBJ2-3; TRBD2 agrees at 7 bases. Losses at the gene ends were 0 bases for V and 2 bases for J; bases not matched to a gene: 3. Germline V gives CDR1 SGDLS, CDR2 YYNGEE. The CDR3 consists of 15 residues. CDR3 amino acids: CASSVAGGPTDTQYF. As DNA, the CDR3 is TGTGCCAGCAGCGTAGCGGGGGGACCCACAGATACGCAGTATTTT.